Presented here are 6 T cell receptor beta chains from one specimen sequenced in a study of blood T cell repertoires in COVID-19. Produced via immunoSEQ multiplex PCR; TCRdb's table is partial and in-frame only. The sample records 230,000 or so clones, approximately 81% being singletons. The sample taken for sequencing was PBMCs or T cells enriched from blood (not recorded which). The origin of the receptors is a woman in her 50s who had been exposed to COVID-19.

The rearrangement links TRBV6-5 to TRBJ2-3; 12 bases are a match to TRBD2. The CDR3 length is 16 residues. Germline CDR1 is MNHEY and CDR2 is SVGAGI. V lost 0 bases and J lost 3; bases outside the gene matches: 1. The CDR3 DNA follows: TGTGCCAGCAGTTACTCTCTAGCGGGGGGGACAGATACGCAGTATTTT. Translating gives CASSYSLAGGTDTQYF.

The CDR3 region has the DNA TGTGCCACCAGCAGAGGCGGGGGGTCTAATGAAAAACTGTTTTTT. It encodes CATSRGGGSNEKLFF. This chain uses TRBV15 with TRBJ1-4; D possibly corresponds to TRBD1 (5 bases). Trimming took off 1 base at V and 3 bases at J, with 9 bases between the two ends. This CDR3 is built from 15 residues. Germline CDR1 and CDR2: LNHNV and YYDKDF (reference sequence).

This clone was observed a few times. V gene TRBV14 combines with J gene TRBJ2-5; 7 nucleotides line up with TRBD2. The CDR3 runs 15 residues. Per germline, CDR1 SGHDN and CDR2 FVKESK. After removal of 4 bases from V and 5 bases from J, the junction contained 10 bases not matched to a gene. In DNA, the CDR3 is TGTGCCAGCAGCCCGGGACTATCCTCGAGGGAGACCCAGTACTTC. This codes for CASSPGLSSRETQYF. Combining the CDR3 with reference TRBV14 and TRBJ2-5 gives the whole variable domain EAGVTQFPSHSVIEKGQTVTLRCDPISGHDNLYWYRRVMGKEIKFLLHFVKESKQDESGMPNNRFLAERTGGTYSTLKVQPAELEDSGVYFCASSPGLSSRETQYFGPGTRLLVL.

The chain combines TRBV9 with TRBJ1-3; D perhaps matches TRBD1 (5 bases). V was shortened by 1 base and J by 0 bases, with 14 bases between the two germline ends. CDR1 is SGDLS, CDR2 YYNGEE, per germline. CDR3 length equals 17 residues. The CDR3 DNA follows: TGTGCCAGCAGCGTACTCTCCGGGGGGAGCTCTGGAAACACCATATATTTT. Its translation: CASSVLSGGSSGNTIYF. The full variable domain, with the rest looked up from reference TRBV9 and TRBJ1-3, is DSGVTQTPKHLITATGQRVTLRCSPRSGDLSVYWYQQSLDQGLQFLIQYYNGEERAKGNILERFSAQQFPDLHSELNLSSLELGDSALYFCASSVLSGGSSGNTIYFGEGSWLTVV.

This chain links TRBV19 with TRBJ1-5; no clear D gene. Trimming pared 7 bases from V and 2 bases from J, leaving 18 bases between. From germline, CDR1 is LNHDA and CDR2 SQIVND (reference sequence). There are 16 residues in the CDR3. This CDR3 reads CASIPRIGSGNQPQHF. In DNA, the CDR3 is TGTGCCAGTATTCCCAGGATAGGTTCCGGCAATCAGCCCCAGCATTTT.

This clone was picked up a small number of times. V gene TRBV9 combines with J gene TRBJ2-1; D remains ambiguous. Germline-derived CDR1 and CDR2 are SGDLS and YYNGEE. The CDR3 spans 15 residues. V lost 3 bases to trimming and J lost 7 bases, with 17 bases between them. The CDR3: CASSAGPAAGNEQFF. The CDR3 bases are TGTGCCAGCAGCGCCGGTCCGGCGGCTGGGAATGAGCAGTTCTTC.